Detailed here is one TCR beta chain. The antigen is not known. The sample comes from a study of graft-versus-host responses after intestinal transplantation. Study information: Transplant recipients had multivisceral, liver-intestinal, or isolated intestinal grafts. Every recipient underwent anti-thymocyte globulin induction, then tacrolimus and steroids for three to four years.

The method was immunoSEQ multiplex PCR; TCRdb's version includes in-frame clones alone and lacks a portion of them. The data show 35,000 to 40,000 clones, around 83% seen once. General observations from the study: Recipient marrow harbored GvH clones, some of which surfaced first in ileum or blood. Graft-donor T cell macrochimerism in patients accompanied high graft-versus-host to host-versus-graft clonal ratios in allografts.

This CDR3 comprises 14 residues. Germline V gene sequence: CDR1 SGHRS, CDR2 YFSETQ. V lost 0 bases to trimming and J lost 4 bases, with 10 bases between them. The sequence derives from a human patient who received an intestinal transplant, so some T cells may come from the graft donor. The rearrangement uses TRBV5-1 and TRBJ1-2, with D uncertain. Sample: PBMCs, taken about 1,000 days after transplant. In DNA, the CDR3 is TGCGCCAGCAGCTTGGCCGAGGGTGGCTATGGCTACACCTTC. This translates into CASSLAEGGYGYTF.